This entry describes one TCR beta chain. Antigen specificity is unknown. Other DNA variants within this sample encode the same CDR3. The data derive from a study of shared clonotypes between healthy human individuals. Notes on the study in general: The low donor count limited represented genetic and exposure-history diversity.

Trimming took 3 bases from V and 3 from J, leaving 10 bases between them. The germline CDR1 and CDR2 sequences are SNHLY and FYNNEI. CDR3 size: 14 residues. Each sorted subset replicate got 200 ng genomic DNA, tens of thousands of genomes. The repertoire was sequenced with immunoSEQ multiplex PCR; TCRdb's copy has only in-frame clones and lacks some. This repertoire shows 2 million to 2.5 million clones, roughly 93% found once; its top ten account for 0.36%. The sample comprised naive CD4+ T cells from PBMCs. Subset here: CD45RA+ positively selected. This chain connects TRBV2 to TRBJ2-3; either TRBD1 or TRBD2 may fit D (6 bases each). The TCR originated in a man aged 18 to 30 in good health. Some clones in this sample may be carry-over from other donors' samples. CDR3 residues: CASSDGGGTDTQYF. The DNA for the CDR3 is TGTGCCAGCAGTGACGGGGGCGGGACAGATACGCAGTATTTT.